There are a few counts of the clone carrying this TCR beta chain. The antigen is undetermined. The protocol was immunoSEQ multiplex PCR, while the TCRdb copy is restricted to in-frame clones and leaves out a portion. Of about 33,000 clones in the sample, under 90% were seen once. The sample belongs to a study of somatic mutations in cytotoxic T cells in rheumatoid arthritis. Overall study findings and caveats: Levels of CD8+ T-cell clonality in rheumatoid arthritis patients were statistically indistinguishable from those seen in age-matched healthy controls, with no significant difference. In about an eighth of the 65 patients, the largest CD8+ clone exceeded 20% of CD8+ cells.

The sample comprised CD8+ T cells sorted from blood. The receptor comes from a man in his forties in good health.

CDR3 nucleotide sequence: TGTGCCAGCAGATACCCCGGTAATTTTGAAAAACTGTTTTTT. Protein sequence: CASRYPGNFEKLFF. J is TRBJ1-4 and V is TRBV28; D is undetermined. Trimming took off 6 bases at V and 7 bases at J, with 15 bases between the two ends. This CDR3 spans 14 amino acids. Germline assignment: CDR1 MDHEN and CDR2 SYDVKM.